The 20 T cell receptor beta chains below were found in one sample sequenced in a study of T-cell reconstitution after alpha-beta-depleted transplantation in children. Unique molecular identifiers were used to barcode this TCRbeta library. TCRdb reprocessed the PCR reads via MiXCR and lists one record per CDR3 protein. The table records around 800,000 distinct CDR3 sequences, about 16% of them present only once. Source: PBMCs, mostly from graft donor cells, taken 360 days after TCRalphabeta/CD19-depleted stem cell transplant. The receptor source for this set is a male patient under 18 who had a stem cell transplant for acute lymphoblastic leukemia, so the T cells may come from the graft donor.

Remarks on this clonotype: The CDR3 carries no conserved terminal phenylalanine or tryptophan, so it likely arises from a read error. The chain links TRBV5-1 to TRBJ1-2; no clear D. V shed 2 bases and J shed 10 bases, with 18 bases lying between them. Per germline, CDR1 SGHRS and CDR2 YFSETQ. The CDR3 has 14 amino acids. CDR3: CASSLNKASPYYTI. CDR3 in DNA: TGCGCCAGCAGCTTAAACAAGGCGTCCCCCTACTACACCATC.

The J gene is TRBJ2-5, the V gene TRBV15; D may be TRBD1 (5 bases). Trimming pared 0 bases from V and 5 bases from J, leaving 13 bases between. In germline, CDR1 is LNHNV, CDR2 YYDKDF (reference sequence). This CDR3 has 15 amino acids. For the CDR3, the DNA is TGTGCCACCAGCAGAGATCGGTCAGGGTGGGAGACCCAGTACTTC. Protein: CATSRDRSGWETQYF.

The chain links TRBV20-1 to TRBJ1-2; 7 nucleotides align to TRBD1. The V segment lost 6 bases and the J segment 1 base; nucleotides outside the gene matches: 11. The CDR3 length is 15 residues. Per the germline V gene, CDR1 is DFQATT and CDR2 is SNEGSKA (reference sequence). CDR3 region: CSAPLATGLNYGYTF. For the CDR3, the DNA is TGCAGTGCCCCATTGGCGACAGGGCTTAACTATGGCTACACCTTC.

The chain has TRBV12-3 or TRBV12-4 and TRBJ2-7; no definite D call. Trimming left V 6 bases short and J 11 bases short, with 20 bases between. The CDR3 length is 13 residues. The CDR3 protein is CASSPAVTSPKYF. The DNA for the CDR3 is TGTGCCAGCAGCCCGGCGGTAACGTCCCCGAAGTACTTC.

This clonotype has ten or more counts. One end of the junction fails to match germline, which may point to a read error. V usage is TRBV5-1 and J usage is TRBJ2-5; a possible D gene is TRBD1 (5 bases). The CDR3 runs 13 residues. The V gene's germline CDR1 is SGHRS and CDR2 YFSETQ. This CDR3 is CASSLGPKETQYF. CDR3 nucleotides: TGTGCCAGCAGTTTGGGGCCCAAAGAGACCCAGTACTTC.

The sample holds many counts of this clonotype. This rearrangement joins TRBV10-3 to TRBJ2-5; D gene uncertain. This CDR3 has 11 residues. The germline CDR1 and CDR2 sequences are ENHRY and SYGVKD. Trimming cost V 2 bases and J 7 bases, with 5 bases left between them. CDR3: CAISETGTQYF. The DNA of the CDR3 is TGTGCCATCAGTGAGACGGGGACCCAGTACTTC.

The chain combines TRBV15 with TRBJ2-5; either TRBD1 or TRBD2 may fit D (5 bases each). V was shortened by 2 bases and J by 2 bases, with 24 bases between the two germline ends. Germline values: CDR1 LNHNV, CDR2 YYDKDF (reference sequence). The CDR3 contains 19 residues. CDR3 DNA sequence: TGTGCCACCAGCAGACGTTGGATTCCGGGACCACCTCCTCAAGAGACCCAGTACTTC. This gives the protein CATSRRWIPGPPPQETQYF.

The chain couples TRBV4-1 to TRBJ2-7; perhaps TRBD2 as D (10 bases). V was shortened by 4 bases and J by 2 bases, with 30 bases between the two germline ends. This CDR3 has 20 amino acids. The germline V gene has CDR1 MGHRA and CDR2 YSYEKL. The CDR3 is CASSRIQGALAGGFPYEQYF. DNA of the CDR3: TGCGCCAGCAGCCGTATACAGGGGGCATTAGCGGGAGGCTTCCCCTACGAGCAGTACTTC.

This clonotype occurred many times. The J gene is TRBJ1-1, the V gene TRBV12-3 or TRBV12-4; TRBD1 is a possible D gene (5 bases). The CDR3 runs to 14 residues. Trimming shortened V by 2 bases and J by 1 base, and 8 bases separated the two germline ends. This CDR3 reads CASSLSGGNTEAFF. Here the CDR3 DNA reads TGTGCCAGCAGTTTATCCGGGGGGAACACTGAAGCTTTCTTT.

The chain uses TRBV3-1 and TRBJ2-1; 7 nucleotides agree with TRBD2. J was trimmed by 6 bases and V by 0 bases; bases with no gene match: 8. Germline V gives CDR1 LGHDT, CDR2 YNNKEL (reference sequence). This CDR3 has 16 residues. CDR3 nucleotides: TGTGCCAGCAGCCAAGACTGGGGGAGGGTGTTCAATGAGCAGTTCTTC. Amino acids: CASSQDWGRVFNEQFF.

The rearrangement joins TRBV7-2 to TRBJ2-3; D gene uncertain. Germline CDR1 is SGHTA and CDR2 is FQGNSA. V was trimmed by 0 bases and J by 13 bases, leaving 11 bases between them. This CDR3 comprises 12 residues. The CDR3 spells CASSLAEENEYF. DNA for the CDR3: TGTGCCAGCAGCTTAGCGGAAGAAAACGAGTATTTT.

Written as DNA, the CDR3 is TGTGCCAGCAGTTACGCCGACAGCGAGCAGTACTTC. Translated: CASSYADSEQYF. The chain has TRBV6-2 or TRBV6-3 and TRBJ2-7; TRBD1 is a possible D gene (5 bases). The CDR3 runs 12 residues. Germline CDR1 is MNHEY and CDR2 is SVGEGT. V was trimmed by 2 bases and J by 6 bases, leaving 8 bases between them.

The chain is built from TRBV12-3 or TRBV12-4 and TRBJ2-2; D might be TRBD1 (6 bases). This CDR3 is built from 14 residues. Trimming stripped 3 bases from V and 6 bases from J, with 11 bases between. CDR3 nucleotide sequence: TGTGCCAGCAGTTTTCCAGGGGAAGCCGGGGAGCTGTTTTTT. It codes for CASSFPGEAGELFF.

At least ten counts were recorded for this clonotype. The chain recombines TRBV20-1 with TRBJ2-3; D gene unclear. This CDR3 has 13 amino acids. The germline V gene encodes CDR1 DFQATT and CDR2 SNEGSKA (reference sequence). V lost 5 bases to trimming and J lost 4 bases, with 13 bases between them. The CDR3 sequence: CSASRLRPDTQYF. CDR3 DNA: TGCAGTGCTTCTCGGCTAAGACCAGATACGCAGTATTTT.

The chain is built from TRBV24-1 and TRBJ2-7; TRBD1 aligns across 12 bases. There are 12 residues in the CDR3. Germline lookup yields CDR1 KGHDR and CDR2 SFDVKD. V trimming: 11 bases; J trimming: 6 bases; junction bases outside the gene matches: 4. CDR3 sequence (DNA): TGTGCCAAGGGACAGGGGGCCCGCGAGCAGTACTTC. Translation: CAKGQGAREQYF.

DNA for the CDR3: TGTGCCAGCAGCTTATTTAGGGCGGGCTCCTACAATGAGCAGTTCTTC. Protein sequence: CASSLFRAGSYNEQFF. The chain has TRBV7-6 and TRBJ2-1; D might be TRBD2 (5 bases). CDR1 and CDR2 (germline): SGHVS, FNYEAQ. The ends were cut back, 2 bases at V and 0 bases at J, with 11 bases in the middle. This CDR3 has 16 residues.

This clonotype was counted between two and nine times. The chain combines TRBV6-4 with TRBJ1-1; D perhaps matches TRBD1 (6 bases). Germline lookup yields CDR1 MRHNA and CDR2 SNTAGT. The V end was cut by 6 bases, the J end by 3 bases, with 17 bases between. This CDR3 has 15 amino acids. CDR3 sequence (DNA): TGTGCCAGCAGCAAGACGGGTAGGGGGGACACTGAAGCTTTCTTT. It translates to CASSKTGRGDTEAFF.

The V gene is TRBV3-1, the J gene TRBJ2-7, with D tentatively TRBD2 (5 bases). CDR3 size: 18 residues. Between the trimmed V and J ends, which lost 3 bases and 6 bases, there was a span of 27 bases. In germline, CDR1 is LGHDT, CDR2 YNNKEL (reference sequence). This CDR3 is CASSQVGFRELLSGEQYF. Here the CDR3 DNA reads TGTGCCAGCAGCCAGGTTGGATTCCGGGAACTCCTTTCGGGCGAGCAGTACTTC.

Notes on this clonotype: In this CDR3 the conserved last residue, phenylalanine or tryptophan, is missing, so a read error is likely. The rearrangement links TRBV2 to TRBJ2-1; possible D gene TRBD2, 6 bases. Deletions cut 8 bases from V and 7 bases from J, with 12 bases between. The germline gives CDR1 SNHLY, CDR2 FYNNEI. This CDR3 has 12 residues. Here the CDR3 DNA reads TGTGCCAGCGCGGCCAGCGGGAATGAGCAGTTCCTC. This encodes CASAASGNEQFL.

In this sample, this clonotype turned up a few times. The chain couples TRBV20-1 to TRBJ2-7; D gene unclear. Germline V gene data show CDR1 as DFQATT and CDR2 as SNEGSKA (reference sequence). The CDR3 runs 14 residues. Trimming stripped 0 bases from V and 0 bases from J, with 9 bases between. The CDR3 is CSARDLERSYEQYF. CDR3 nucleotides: TGCAGTGCTAGAGATCTAGAACGCTCCTACGAGCAGTACTTC.